This T cell receptor (beta chain) was sequenced during a study of cytomegalovirus exposure and HLA in healthy donors. Background on the study: A later analysis reported the same platform for the approximately 110 validation repertoires and the approximately 640 first-cohort repertoires.

Study-wide results and limits: Reported performance of the classifier showed diagnosis of cytomegalovirus status with high specificity and sensitivity. The study designated fewer than 200 TCR beta chains cytomegalovirus-associated.

The donors were members of the validation cohort comprising about 120 subjects, separate from the roughly 650-subject first cohort. V shed 1 base and J shed 7 bases, with 14 bases lying between them. CDR1 MGHRA and CDR2 YSYEKL come from the germline V gene. The CDR3 is 15 residues long. Method: immunoSEQ multiplex PCR; TCRdb's copy keeps in-frame clones and lacks some. The repertoire holds about 220,000 clones, with roughly 89% as singletons. A word on this clone: Its antigen is undetermined.

The V gene is TRBV4-1, the J gene TRBJ2-1; D is ambiguous. Sequencing was performed on PBMCs. The clonotype originates from a man aged 18-30 years in good health and CMV-seronegative. CDR3 sequence: CASSQGARDENEQFF. Written as DNA, the CDR3 is TGCGCCAGCAGCCAAGGAGCGAGAGATGAAAATGAGCAGTTCTTC.